Sequencing of this TCR beta chain was carried out in a study of OX40 agonist ivuxolimab in advanced cancers. On the study more broadly: It was permissible to have had prior anti-PD-1, anti-PD-L1 or anti-CTLA-4 therapy, and 40% had some.

Sequenced by immunoSEQ multiplex PCR; TCRdb stores in-frame clones only, minus some. The repertoire includes around 64,000 clones, 70% to 90% of them detected once, and about 0.75% sits in the top ten. About this clone itself: Its antigen is not known.

General study findings and limits: More expanded clones were seen, on average, in CD8+ T cells than in CD4+. Low normalized T-cell clonal expansion also characterized some of the nonresponders.

Anyone with autoimmune disease history or systemic immunosuppression was excluded. This CDR3 has 17 amino acids. Trimming took off 0 bases at V and 0 bases at J, with 14 bases between the two ends. Germline values: CDR1 SEHNR, CDR2 FQNEAQ (reference sequence). The sequences come from CD4+ or CD8+ T cells sorted from blood, collected in a trial of the OX40 agonist ivuxolimab. This clonotype originated in an adult with an advanced solid tumor such as melanoma, head and neck, liver or kidney cancer. The V and J genes are TRBV7-9 and TRBJ1-2; D possibly corresponds to TRBD1 (5 bases). This CDR3 reads CASSLAGLTIANYGYTF. The CDR3 DNA follows: TGTGCCAGCAGCTTAGCGGGACTGACTATAGCTAACTATGGCTACACCTTC.